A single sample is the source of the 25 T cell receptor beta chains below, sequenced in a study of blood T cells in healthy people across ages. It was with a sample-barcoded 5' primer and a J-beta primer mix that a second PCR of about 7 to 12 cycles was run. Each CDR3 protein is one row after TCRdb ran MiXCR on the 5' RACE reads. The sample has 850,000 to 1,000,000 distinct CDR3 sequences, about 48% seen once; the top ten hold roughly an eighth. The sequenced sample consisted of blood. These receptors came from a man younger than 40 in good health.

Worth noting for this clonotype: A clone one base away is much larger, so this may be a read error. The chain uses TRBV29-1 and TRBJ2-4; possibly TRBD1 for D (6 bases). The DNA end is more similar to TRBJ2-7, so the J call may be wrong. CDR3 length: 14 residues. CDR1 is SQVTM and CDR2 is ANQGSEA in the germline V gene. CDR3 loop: CSALTDRNSYEQYF. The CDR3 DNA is TGCAGCGCCCTAACGGACAGAAACTCCTACGAGCAGTACTTC.

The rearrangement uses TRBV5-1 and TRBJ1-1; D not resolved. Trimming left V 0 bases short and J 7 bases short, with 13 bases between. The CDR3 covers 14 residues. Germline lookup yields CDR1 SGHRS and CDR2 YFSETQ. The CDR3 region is CASSLAQREYEAFF. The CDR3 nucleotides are TGCGCCAGCAGCTTGGCCCAGAGGGAGTATGAAGCTTTCTTT.

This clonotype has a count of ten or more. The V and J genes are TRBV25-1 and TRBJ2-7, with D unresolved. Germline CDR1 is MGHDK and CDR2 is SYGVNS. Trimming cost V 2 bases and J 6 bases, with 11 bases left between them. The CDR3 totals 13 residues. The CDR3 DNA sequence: TGTGCCAGCAGTGAACCGGCTGGGGTCGAGCAGTACTTC. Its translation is CASSEPAGVEQYF.

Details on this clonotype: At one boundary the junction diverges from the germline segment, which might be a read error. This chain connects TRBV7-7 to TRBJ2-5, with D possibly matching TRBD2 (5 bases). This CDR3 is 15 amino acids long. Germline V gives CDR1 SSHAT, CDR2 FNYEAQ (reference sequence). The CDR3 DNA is TGTGCTAGCAGCTCAGCCGAGGGAGCGGTTAAGACCCAGTACTTC. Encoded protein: CASSSAEGAVKTQYF.

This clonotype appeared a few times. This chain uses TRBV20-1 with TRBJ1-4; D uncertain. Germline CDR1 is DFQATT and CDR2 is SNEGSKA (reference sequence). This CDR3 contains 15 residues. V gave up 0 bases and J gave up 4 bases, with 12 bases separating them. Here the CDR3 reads CSAREARTFNEKLFF. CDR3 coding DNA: TGCAGTGCTAGAGAGGCCCGAACCTTTAATGAAAAACTGTTTTTT.

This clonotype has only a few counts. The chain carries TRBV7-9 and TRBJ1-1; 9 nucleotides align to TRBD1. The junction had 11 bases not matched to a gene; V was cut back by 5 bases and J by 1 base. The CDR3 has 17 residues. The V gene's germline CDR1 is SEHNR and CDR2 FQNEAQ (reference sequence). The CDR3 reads CASSPLGQGPGNTEAFF. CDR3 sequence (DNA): TGTGCCAGCAGCCCCCTTGGACAGGGGCCAGGGAACACTGAAGCTTTCTTT.

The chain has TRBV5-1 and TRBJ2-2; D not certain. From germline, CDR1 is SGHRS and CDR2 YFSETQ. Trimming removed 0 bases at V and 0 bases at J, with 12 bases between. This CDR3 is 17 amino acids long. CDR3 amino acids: CASSLEVQDANTGELFF. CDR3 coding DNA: TGCGCCAGCAGCTTGGAGGTGCAGGATGCGAACACCGGGGAGCTGTTTTTT. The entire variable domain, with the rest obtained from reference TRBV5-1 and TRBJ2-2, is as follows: KAGVTQTPRYLIKTRGQQVTLSCSPISGHRSVSWYQQTPGQGLQFLFEYFSETQRNKGNFPGRFSGRQFSNSRSEMNVSTLELGDSALYLCASSLEVQDANTGELFFGEGSRLTVL.

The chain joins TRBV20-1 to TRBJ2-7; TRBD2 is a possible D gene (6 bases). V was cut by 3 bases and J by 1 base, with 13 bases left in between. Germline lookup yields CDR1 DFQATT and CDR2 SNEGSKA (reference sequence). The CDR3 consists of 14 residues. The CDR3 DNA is TGCAGTGCTAGGGATCCCGGGACTTCCTACGAGCAGTACTTC. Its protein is CSARDPGTSYEQYF.

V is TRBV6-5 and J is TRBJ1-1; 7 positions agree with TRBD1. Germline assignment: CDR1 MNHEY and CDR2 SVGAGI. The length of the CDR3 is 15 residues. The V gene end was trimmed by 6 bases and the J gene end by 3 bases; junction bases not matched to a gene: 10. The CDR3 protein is CASRMTGKGDTEAFF. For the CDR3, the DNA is TGTGCCAGCAGGATGACAGGGAAGGGAGACACTGAAGCTTTCTTT.

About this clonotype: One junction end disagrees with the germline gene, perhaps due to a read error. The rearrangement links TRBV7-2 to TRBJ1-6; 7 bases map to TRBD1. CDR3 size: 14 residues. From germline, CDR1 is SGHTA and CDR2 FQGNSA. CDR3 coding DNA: TGTGCCAGCAGCGCGGGACAGTGGACATCACCCCCCCACTTT. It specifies CASSAGQWTSPPHF. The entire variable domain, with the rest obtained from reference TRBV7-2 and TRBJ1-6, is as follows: GAGVSQSPSNKVTEKGKDVELRCDPISGHTALYWYRQSLGQGLEFLIYFQGNSAPDKSGLPSDRFSAERTGGSVSTLTIQRTQQEDSAVYLCASSAGQWTSPPHFGNGTRLTVT.

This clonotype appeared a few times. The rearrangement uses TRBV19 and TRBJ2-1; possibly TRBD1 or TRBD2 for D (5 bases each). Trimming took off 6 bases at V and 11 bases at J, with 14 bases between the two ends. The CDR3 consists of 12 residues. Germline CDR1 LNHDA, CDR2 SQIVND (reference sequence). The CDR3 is CASRSEMGQQFF. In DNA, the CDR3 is TGTGCCAGTAGGAGTGAGATGGGACAGCAGTTCTTC.

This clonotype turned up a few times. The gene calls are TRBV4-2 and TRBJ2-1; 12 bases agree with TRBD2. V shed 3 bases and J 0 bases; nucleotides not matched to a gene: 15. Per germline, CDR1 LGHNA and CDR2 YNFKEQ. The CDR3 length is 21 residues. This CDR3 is CASSHEPTSGGLMSSYNEQFF. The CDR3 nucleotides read TGTGCCAGCAGCCACGAACCGACTAGCGGGGGCCTGATGAGCTCCTACAATGAGCAGTTCTTC.

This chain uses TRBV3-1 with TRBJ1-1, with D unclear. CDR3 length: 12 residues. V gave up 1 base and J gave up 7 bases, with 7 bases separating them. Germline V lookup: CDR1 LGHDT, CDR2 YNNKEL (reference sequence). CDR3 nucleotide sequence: TGTGCCAGCAGCCAAGGGTGGAATGAAGCTTTCTTT. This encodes CASSQGWNEAFF.

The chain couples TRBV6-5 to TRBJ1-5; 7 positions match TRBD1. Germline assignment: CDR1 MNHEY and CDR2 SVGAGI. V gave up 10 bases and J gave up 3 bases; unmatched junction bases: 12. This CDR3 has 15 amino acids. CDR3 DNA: TGTGCCACCCGGACAGGTCAGCTTTCCAATCAGCCCCAGCATTTT. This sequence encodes CATRTGQLSNQPQHF.

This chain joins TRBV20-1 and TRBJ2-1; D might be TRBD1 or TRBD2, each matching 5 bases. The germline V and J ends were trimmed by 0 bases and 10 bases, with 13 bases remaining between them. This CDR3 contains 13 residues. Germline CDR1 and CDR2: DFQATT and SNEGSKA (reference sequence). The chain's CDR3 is CSAREGLGEEQFF. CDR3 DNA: TGCAGTGCTAGAGAAGGATTAGGGGAGGAGCAGTTCTTC.

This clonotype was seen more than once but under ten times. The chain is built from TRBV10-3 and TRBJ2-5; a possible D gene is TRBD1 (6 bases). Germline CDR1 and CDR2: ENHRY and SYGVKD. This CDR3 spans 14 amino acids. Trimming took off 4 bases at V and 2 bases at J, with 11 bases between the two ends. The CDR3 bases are TGTGCCATCAGTGGGACGGACAGTCAAGAGACCCAGTACTTC. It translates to CAISGTDSQETQYF.

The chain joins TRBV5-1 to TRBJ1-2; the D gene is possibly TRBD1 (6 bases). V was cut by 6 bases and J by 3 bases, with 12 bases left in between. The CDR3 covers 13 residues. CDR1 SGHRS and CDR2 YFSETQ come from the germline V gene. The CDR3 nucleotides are TGCGCCAGCACCCCGGGGGCTGACTATGGCTACACCTTC. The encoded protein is CASTPGADYGYTF.

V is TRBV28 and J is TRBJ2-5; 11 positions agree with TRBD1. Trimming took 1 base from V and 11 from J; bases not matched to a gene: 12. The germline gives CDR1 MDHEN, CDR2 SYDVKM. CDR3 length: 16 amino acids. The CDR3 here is CASSLSGGTGGSQQYF. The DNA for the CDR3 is TGTGCCAGCAGTTTATCTGGTGGGACAGGGGGAAGTCAGCAGTACTTC.

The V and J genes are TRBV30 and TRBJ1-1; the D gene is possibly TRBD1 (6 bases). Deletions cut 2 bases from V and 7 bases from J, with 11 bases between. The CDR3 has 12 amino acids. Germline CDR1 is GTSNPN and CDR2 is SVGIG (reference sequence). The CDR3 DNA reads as TGTGCCTGGAGTATCACGGACAGTGAAGCTTTCTTT. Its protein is CAWSITDSEAFF.

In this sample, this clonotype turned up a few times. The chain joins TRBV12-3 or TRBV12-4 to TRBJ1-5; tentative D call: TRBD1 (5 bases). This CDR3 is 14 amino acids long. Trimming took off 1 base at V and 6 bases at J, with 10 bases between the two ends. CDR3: CASSLEGVAQPQHF. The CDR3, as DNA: TGTGCCAGCAGTTTAGAAGGGGTGGCTCAGCCCCAGCATTTT.

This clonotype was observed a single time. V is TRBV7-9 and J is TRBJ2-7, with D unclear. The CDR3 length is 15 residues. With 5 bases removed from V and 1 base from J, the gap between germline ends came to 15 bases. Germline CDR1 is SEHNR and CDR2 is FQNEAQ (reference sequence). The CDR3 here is CASSVPGPKSYEQYF. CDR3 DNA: TGTGCCAGCAGCGTACCCGGGCCTAAGTCCTACGAGCAGTACTTC.

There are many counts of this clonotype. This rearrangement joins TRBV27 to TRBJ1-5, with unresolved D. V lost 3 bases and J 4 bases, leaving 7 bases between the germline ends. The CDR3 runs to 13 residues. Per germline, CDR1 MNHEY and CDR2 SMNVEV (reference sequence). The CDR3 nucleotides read TGTGCCAGCAGTTTCCAGGAGAATCAGCCCCAGCATTTT. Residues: CASSFQENQPQHF.

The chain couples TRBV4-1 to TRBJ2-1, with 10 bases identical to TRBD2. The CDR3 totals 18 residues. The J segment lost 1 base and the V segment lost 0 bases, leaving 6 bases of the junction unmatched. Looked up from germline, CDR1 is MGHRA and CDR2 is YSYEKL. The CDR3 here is CASSQEATGLASYNEQFF. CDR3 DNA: TGCGCCAGCAGCCAAGAGGCGACGGGACTAGCGTCCTACAATGAGCAGTTCTTC.

CDR3 residues: CAIRDRSGTGNRNGYTF. The CDR3 DNA follows: TGTGCCATCAGGGACAGATCCGGGACAGGGAACCGGAATGGCTACACCTTC. The rearrangement uses TRBV10-3 and TRBJ1-2, with 9 bases fitting TRBD1. V trimming: 6 bases; J trimming: 6 bases; junction bases outside the gene matches: 17. Germline CDR1 is ENHRY and CDR2 is SYGVKD. This CDR3 comprises 17 residues.

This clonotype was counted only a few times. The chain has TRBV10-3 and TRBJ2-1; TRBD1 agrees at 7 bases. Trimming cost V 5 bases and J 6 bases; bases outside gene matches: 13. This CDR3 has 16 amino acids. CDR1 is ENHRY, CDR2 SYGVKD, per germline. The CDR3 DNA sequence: TGTGCCATCAGTCAAGTCCAACAGGGGACGGTCAATGAGCAGTTCTTC. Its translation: CAISQVQQGTVNEQFF.